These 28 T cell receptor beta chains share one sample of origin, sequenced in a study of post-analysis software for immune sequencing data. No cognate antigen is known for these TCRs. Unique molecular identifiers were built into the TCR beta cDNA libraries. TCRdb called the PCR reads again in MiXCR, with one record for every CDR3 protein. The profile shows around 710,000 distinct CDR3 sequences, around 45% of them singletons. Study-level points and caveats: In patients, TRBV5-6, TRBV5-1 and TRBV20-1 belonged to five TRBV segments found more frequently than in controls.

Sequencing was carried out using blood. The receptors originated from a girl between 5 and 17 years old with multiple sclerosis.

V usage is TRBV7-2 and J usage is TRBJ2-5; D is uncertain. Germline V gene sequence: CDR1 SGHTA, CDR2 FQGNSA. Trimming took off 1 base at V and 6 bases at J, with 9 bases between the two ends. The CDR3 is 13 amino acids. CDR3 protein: CASSLDGTKTQYF. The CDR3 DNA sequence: TGTGCCAGCAGCTTAGACGGTACTAAGACCCAGTACTTC. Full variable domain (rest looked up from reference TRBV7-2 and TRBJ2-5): GAGVSQSPSNKVTEKGKDVELRCDPISGHTALYWYRQSLGQGLEFLIYFQGNSAPDKSGLPSDRFSAERTGGSVSTLTIQRTQQEDSAVYLCASSLDGTKTQYFGPGTRLLVL.

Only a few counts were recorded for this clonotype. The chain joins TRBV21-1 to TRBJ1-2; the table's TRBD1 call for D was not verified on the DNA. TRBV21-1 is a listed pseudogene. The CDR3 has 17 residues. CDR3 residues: CASSRHNRVQRNYGYTF. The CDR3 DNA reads TGTGCCAGCAGCAGACATAACAGGGTTCAAAGGAACTATGGCTACACCTTC.

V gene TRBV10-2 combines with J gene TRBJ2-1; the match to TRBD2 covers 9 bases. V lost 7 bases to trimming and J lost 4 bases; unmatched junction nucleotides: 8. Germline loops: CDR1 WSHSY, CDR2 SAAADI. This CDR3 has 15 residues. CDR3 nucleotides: TGCGCCAGCACCGTAGCGGGAGCGGTGTACAATGAGCAGTTCTTC. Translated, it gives CASTVAGAVYNEQFF.

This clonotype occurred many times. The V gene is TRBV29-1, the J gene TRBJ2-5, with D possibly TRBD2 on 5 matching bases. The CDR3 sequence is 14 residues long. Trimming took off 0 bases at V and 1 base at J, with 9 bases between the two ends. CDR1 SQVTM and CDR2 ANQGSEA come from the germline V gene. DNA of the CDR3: TGCAGCGTTGAAGACCGGGATTTCCAAGAGACCCAGTACTTC. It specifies CSVEDRDFQETQYF.

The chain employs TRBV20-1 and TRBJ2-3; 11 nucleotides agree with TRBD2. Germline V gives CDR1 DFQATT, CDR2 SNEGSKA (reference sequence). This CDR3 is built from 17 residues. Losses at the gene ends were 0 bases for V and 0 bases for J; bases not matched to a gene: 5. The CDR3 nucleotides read TGCAGTGCTAGAGATACCACTAGCGGGAGAAGCACAGATACGCAGTATTTT. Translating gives CSARDTTSGRSTDTQYF.

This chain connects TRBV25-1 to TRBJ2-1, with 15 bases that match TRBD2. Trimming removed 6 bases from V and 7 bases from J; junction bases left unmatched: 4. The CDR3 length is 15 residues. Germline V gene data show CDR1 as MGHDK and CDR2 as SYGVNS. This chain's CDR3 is CASRGTSGRRNEQFF. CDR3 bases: TGTGCCAGCAGGGGGACTAGCGGGAGGCGTAATGAGCAGTTCTTC.

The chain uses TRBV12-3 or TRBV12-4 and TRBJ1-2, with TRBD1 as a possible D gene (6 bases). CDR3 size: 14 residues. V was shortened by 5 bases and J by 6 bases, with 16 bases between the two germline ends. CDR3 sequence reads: CASSPYQGRHGYTF. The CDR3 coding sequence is TGTGCCAGCAGTCCCTACCAGGGGCGCCATGGCTACACCTTC.

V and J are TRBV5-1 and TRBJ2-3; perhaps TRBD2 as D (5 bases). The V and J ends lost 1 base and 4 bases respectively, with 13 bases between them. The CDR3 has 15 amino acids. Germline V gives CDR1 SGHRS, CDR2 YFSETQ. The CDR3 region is CASSLMGSRADTQYF. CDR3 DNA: TGCGCCAGCAGCTTGATGGGGAGCCGGGCAGATACGCAGTATTTT.

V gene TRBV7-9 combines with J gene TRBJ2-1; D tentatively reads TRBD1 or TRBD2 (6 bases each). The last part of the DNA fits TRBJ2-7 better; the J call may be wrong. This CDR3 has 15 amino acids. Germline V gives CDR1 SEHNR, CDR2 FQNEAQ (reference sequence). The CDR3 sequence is CASRRDTLSYNEQYF. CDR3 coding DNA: TGTGCCAGCAGGCGGGACACCCTCTCCTACAATGAGCAGTACTTC.

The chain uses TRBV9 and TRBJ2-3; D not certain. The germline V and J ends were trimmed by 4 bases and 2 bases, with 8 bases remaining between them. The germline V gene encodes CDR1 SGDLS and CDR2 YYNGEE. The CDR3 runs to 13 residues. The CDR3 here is CASSFDPTDTQYF. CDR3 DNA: TGTGCCAGCAGCTTTGACCCCACAGATACGCAGTATTTT. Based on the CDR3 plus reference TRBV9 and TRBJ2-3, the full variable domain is DSGVTQTPKHLITATGQRVTLRCSPRSGDLSVYWYQQSLDQGLQFLIQYYNGEERAKGNILERFSAQQFPDLHSELNLSSLELGDSALYFCASSFDPTDTQYFGPGTRLTVL.

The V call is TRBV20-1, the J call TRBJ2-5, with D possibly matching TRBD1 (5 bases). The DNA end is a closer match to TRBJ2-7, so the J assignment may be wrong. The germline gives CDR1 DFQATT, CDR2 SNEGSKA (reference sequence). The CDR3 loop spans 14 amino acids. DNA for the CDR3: TGCAGTGCTAGGGGGCAGGGTCTCGATTACGAGCAGTACTTC. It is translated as CSARGQGLDYEQYF.

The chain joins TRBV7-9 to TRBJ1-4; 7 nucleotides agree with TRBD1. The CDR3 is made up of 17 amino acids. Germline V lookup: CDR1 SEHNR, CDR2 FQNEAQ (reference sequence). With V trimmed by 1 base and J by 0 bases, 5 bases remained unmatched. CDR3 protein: CASSLGQGGATNEKLFF. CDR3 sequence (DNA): TGTGCCAGCAGCTTAGGACAGGGCGGGGCAACTAATGAAAAACTGTTTTTT.

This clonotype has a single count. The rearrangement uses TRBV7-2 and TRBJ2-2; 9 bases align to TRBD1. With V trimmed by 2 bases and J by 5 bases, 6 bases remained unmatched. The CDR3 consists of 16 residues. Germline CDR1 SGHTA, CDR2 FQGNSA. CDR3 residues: CASSLYGTGWTGELFF. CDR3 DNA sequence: TGTGCCAGCAGCTTATATGGGACAGGGTGGACCGGGGAGCTGTTTTTT. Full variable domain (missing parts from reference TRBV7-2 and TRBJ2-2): GAGVSQSPSNKVTEKGKDVELRCDPISGHTALYWYRQSLGQGLEFLIYFQGNSAPDKSGLPSDRFSAERTGGSVSTLTIQRTQQEDSAVYLCASSLYGTGWTGELFFGEGSRLTVL.

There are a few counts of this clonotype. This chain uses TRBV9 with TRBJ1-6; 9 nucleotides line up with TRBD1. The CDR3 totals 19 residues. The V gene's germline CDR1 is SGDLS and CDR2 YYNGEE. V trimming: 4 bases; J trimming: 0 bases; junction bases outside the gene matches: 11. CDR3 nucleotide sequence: TGTGCCAGCAGCCACGGGACAGGGTCGCACAGCTCCTATAATTCACCCCTCCACTTT. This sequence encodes CASSHGTGSHSSYNSPLHF.

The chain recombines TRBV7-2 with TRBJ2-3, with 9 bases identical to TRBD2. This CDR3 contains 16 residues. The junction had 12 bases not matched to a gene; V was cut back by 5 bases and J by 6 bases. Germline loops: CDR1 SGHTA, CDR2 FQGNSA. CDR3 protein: CASSRQVAGDLDTQYF. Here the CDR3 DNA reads TGTGCCAGCAGCCGCCAGGTAGCGGGAGATTTGGATACGCAGTATTTT.

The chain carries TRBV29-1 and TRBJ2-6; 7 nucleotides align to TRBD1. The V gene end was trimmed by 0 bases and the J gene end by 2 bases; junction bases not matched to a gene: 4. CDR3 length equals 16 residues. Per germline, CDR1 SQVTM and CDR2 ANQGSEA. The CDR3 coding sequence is TGCAGCGTTGAAGACCCTGACAGGGCTGGGGCCAACGTCCTGACTTTC. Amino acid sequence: CSVEDPDRAGANVLTF.

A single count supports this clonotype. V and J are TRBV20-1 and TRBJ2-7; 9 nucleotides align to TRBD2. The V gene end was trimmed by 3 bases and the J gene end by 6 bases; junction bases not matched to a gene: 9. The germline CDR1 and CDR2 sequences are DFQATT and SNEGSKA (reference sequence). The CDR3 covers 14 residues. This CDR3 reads CSASHLGLAFEQYF. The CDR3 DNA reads TGCAGTGCTAGTCATCTTGGACTAGCGTTCGAGCAGTACTTC.

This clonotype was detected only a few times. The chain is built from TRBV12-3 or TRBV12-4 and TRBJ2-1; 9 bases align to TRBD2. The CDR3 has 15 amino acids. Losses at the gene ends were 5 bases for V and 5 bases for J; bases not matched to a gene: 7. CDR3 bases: TGTGCCAGCAGTCCGCGGACTAGCGCTGACAATGAGCAGTTCTTC. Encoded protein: CASSPRTSADNEQFF.

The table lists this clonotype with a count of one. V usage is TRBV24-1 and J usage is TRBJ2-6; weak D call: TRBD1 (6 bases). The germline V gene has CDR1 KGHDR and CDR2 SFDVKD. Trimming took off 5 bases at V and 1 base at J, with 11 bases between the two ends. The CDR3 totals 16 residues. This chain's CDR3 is CATSAETGSGANVLTF. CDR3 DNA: TGTGCCACCAGTGCCGAAACAGGGTCTGGGGCCAACGTCCTGACTTTC.

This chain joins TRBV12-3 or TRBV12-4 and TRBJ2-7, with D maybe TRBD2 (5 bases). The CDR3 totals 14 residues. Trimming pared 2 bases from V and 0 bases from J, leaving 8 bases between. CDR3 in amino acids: CASSLSRVSYEQYF. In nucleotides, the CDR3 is TGTGCCAGCAGTTTATCGCGGGTCTCCTACGAGCAGTACTTC.

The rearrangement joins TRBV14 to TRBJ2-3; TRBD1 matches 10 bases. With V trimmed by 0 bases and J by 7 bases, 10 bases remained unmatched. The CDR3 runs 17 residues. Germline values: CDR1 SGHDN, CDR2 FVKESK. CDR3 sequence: CASSQEFGTGASHTQYF. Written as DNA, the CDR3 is TGTGCCAGCAGCCAAGAATTCGGGACAGGGGCGTCTCATACGCAGTATTTT.

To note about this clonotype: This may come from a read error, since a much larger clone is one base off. CDR3 sequence (DNA): TGTGCCAGCAGCTTGAGGACTAGCGCCTACGAGCAGTACTTC. The encoded protein is CASSLRTSAYEQYF. This chain links TRBV11-2 with TRBJ2-7, with TRBD2 identical over 9 bases. Unmatched junction bases numbered 2, after V lost 3 bases and J lost 2 bases. The CDR3 has 14 amino acids. The germline V gene has CDR1 SGHAT and CDR2 FQNNGV.

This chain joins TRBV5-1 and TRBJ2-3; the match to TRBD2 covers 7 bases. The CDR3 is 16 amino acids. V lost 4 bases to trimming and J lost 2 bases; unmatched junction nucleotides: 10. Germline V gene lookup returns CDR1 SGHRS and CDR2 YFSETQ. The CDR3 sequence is CASSSQAGLLTDTQYF. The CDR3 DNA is TGCGCCAGCAGCAGTCAAGCGGGACTACTCACAGATACGCAGTATTTT. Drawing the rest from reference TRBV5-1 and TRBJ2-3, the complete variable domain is KAGVTQTPRYLIKTRGQQVTLSCSPISGHRSVSWYQQTPGQGLQFLFEYFSETQRNKGNFPGRFSGRQFSNSRSEMNVSTLELGDSALYLCASSSQAGLLTDTQYFGPGTRLTVL.

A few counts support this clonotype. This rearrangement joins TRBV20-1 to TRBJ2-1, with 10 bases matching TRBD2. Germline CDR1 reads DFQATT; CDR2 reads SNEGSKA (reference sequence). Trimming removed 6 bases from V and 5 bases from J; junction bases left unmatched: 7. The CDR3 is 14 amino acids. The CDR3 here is CSAYLAGVNNEQFF. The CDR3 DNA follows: TGCAGTGCCTATCTAGCGGGAGTTAACAATGAGCAGTTCTTC.

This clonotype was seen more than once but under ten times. The CDR3 DNA reads TGCGCCAGCAGCCGGACTCCCGGGACAGGGTATGGCTACACCTTC. Translating it yields CASSRTPGTGYGYTF. The V and J genes are TRBV4-3 and TRBJ1-2; 9 bases align to TRBD1. Germline CDR1 is LGHNA and CDR2 is YSLEER. The CDR3 has 15 amino acids. V was pared by 4 bases and J by 5 bases, with 8 bases of the junction left unmatched.

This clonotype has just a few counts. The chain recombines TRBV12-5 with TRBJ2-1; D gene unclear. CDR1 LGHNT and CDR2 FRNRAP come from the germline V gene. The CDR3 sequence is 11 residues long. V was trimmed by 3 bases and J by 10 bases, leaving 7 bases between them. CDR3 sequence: CASGFGGEQFF. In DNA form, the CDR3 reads TGTGCTAGTGGTTTCGGTGGGGAGCAGTTCTTC.

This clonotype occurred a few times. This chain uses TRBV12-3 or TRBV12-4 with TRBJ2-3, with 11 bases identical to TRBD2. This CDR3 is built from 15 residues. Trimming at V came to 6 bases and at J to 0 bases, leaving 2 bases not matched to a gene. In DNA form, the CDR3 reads TGTGCCAGCAGGCTAGCGGGAGGAAGCACAGATACGCAGTATTTT. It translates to CASRLAGGSTDTQYF.

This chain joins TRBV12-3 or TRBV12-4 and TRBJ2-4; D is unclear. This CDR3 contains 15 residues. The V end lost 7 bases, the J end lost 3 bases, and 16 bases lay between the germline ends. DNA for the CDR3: TGTGCCAGCAAGCTCCATGGGGTGGACAAAAACATTCAGTACTTC. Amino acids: CASKLHGVDKNIQYF.